Here is one T cell receptor beta chain with its context. What it binds is not known. This table comes from immunoSEQ multiplex PCR, and its TCRdb copy is limited to in-frame clones, with some not included. In the table there are about 600,000 clones, around 97% of which are singletons. CD4+ cell separation produced CD45RA+ naive and CD45RA-negative memory subsets. The data stem from a study of shared clonotypes between healthy human individuals. Findings of the study overall: The authors expected sequencing depth to affect clonotype sharing among donors.

The CDR3 length is 14 residues. V lost 4 bases, J lost 4 bases, and 4 bases stayed unmatched. Germline lookup yields CDR1 SGHTA and CDR2 FQGNSA. The sequence came from a woman in her 30s in good health. Material: naive CD4+ T cells sorted from blood. As to subset: CD45RA+ positively selected. V and J are TRBV7-2 and TRBJ2-3; 8 nucleotides agree with TRBD1. CDR3 loop: CASSWGQESDTQYF. The CDR3 DNA is TGTGCCAGCAGCTGGGGACAGGAGTCAGATACGCAGTATTTT.